The 25 T cell receptor beta chains listed next were all sequenced from one sample in a study of brain T cells in children with intractable seizures. The time point is: blood from clinic visit 5 months post-surgery; TSC patient then seizure free. Clones were sequenced by immunoSEQ multiplex PCR, and TCRdb holds only the in-frame ones, with some missing. The repertoire holds 340,000 or so clones, with 93% as singletons. The specimen comprised peripheral blood, sampled roughly 5 months after surgery. These receptors all stem from a boy less than two years old with tuberous sclerosis and intractable seizures.

V is TRBV6-5 and J is TRBJ1-5; no reliable D call. The germline V and J ends were trimmed by 4 bases and 0 bases, with 13 bases remaining between them. CDR3 length: 16 residues. The germline V gene encodes CDR1 MNHEY and CDR2 SVGAGI. CDR3 in amino acids: CASSSSWTDSNQPQHF. DNA of the CDR3: TGTGCCAGCAGTTCCTCCTGGACGGATAGCAATCAGCCCCAGCATTTT.

This chain uses TRBV7-8 with TRBJ1-2; 9 bases are shared with TRBD1. V trimming: 5 bases; J trimming: 1 base; junction bases outside the gene matches: 5. Germline V gene data show CDR1 as SGHVS and CDR2 as FQNEAQ. The CDR3 sequence is 15 residues long. The CDR3 nucleotides read TGTGCCAGCAGCAACGACAGGGGGTTTAACTATGGCTACACCTTC. Amino acid sequence: CASSNDRGFNYGYTF. Drawing the rest from reference TRBV7-8 and TRBJ1-2, the complete variable domain is GAGVSQSPRYKVAKRGQDVALRCDPISGHVSLFWYQQALGQGPEFLTYFQNEAQLDKSGLPSDRFFAERPEGSVSTLKIQRTQQEDSAVYLCASSNDRGFNYGYTFGSGTRLTVV.

In regard to this clone: Other DNA variants within this sample encode the same CDR3. The chain recombines TRBV9 with TRBJ2-7; D is perhaps TRBD1 or TRBD2 (5 bases each). Trimming took off 0 bases at V and 1 base at J, with 8 bases between the two ends. CDR3 length equals 14 residues. CDR1 is SGDLS and CDR2 is YYNGEE in the germline V gene. CDR3 sequence: CASSVDGGSYEQYF. The CDR3 nucleotides read TGTGCCAGCAGCGTAGATGGGGGATCCTACGAGCAGTACTTC.

In its sample, this clone was seen once. The chain joins TRBV7-9 to TRBJ2-2; 12 bases agree with TRBD2. Germline CDR1 reads SEHNR; CDR2 reads FQNEAQ (reference sequence). The length of the CDR3 is 16 residues. The V gene end was trimmed by 6 bases and the J gene end by 1 base; junction bases not matched to a gene: 3. CDR3 sequence: CASRTSGGENTGELFF. DNA of the CDR3: TGTGCCAGCAGGACTAGCGGGGGCGAGAACACCGGGGAGCTGTTTTTT.

The CDR3 spells CASSHPRDGLAFF. In DNA, the CDR3 is TGCGCCAGCAGCCACCCCCGGGACGGGTTAGCTTTCTTT. The chain links TRBV4-1 to TRBJ1-1; possibly TRBD1 for D (5 bases). V gave up 3 bases and J gave up 10 bases, with 15 bases separating them. The CDR3 contains 13 residues. Germline lookup yields CDR1 MGHRA and CDR2 YSYEKL.

The chain is built from TRBV5-1 and TRBJ2-7; D unclear. Trimming left V 1 base short and J 4 bases short, with 15 bases between. From germline, CDR1 is SGHRS and CDR2 YFSETQ. The CDR3 sequence is 15 residues long. The CDR3 nucleotides are TGCGCCAGCAGCTTGCCCCTTGGGGAATCATACGAGCAGTACTTC. The encoded protein is CASSLPLGESYEQYF. Full variable domain (missing parts from reference TRBV5-1 and TRBJ2-7): KAGVTQTPRYLIKTRGQQVTLSCSPISGHRSVSWYQQTPGQGLQFLFEYFSETQRNKGNFPGRFSGRQFSNSRSEMNVSTLELGDSALYLCASSLPLGESYEQYFGPGTRLTVT.

This chain uses TRBV30 with TRBJ2-2; 7 bases are a match to TRBD2. Germline values: CDR1 GTSNPN, CDR2 SVGIG (reference sequence). The trim removed 1 base at V and 8 bases at J, leaving 7 bases unmatched. The CDR3 extends over 14 amino acids. CDR3 nucleotides: TGTGCCTGGAGTGCACCCGGGGGGTTTGGGGAGCTGTTTTTT. This translates into CAWSAPGGFGELFF.

The chain combines TRBV24-1 with TRBJ2-1, with 7 positions matching TRBD2. The V gene end was trimmed by 9 bases and the J gene end by 2 bases; junction bases not matched to a gene: 0. There are 12 residues in the CDR3. Germline CDR1 is KGHDR and CDR2 is SFDVKD. CDR3 protein: CATRGAYNEQFF. Here the CDR3 DNA reads TGTGCCACCCGGGGGGCCTACAATGAGCAGTTCTTC.

J is TRBJ1-1 and V is TRBV28, with D possibly being TRBD1 (5 bases). CDR1 is MDHEN, CDR2 SYDVKM, per germline. The CDR3 consists of 15 residues. V shed 0 bases and J shed 2 bases, with 10 bases lying between them. For the CDR3, the DNA is TGTGCCAGCAGTTTATGGGGGACGGAAAACACTGAAGCTTTCTTT. It encodes CASSLWGTENTEAFF.

The genes are TRBV19 and TRBJ2-7, with 10 bases lining up with TRBD1. V was pared by 5 bases and J by 2 bases, with 3 bases of the junction left unmatched. CDR3 size: 14 residues. The V gene's germline CDR1 is LNHDA and CDR2 SQIVND (reference sequence). CDR3 amino acids: CASSLGQGAYEQYF. The CDR3 region has the DNA TGTGCCAGTAGTCTCGGACAGGGGGCCTACGAGCAGTACTTC.

The genes are TRBV12-5 and TRBJ2-3, with 7 bases lining up with TRBD2. After removal of 10 bases from V and 2 bases from J, the junction contained 3 bases not matched to a gene. CDR3 size: 12 residues. Looked up from germline, CDR1 is LGHNT and CDR2 is FRNRAP. CDR3 loop: CATERDTDTQYF. The CDR3 DNA is TGTGCTACGGAGCGGGACACAGATACGCAGTATTTT.

The chain employs TRBV7-9 and TRBJ2-1; 9 bases are shared with TRBD2. The germline CDR1 and CDR2 sequences are SEHNR and FQNEAQ (reference sequence). This CDR3 spans 16 amino acids. V lost 1 base to trimming and J lost 5 bases; unmatched junction nucleotides: 6. The DNA of the CDR3 is TGTGCCAGCAGCTTAGTGGGACTAGCAGACAACAATGAGCAGTTCTTC. Translation gives CASSLVGLADNNEQFF.

DNA for the CDR3: TGTGCCAGCAGTCCCGGGACAGGGGGTCTGGAGACCCAGTACTTC. It specifies CASSPGTGGLETQYF. The chain links TRBV28 to TRBJ2-5; 11 bases are shared with TRBD1. V lost 5 bases and J lost 5; bases outside the gene matches: 7. Germline CDR1 reads MDHEN; CDR2 reads SYDVKM. The CDR3 contains 15 residues.

The rearrangement joins TRBV6-2 or TRBV6-3 to TRBJ1-2; the D is unclear. With 5 bases removed from V and 2 bases from J, the gap between germline ends came to 15 bases. The CDR3 contains 15 residues. Looked up from germline, CDR1 is MNHEY and CDR2 is SVGEGT. The CDR3 protein is CASSPLTGRNYGYTF. The DNA for the CDR3 is TGTGCCAGCAGTCCCTTGACGGGCAGGAACTATGGCTACACCTTC.

This rearrangement joins TRBV27 to TRBJ1-5; TRBD1 aligns across 8 bases. V was clipped by 4 bases and J by 1 base; unmatched bases: 3. Germline V CDR1 and CDR2: MNHEY, SMNVEV (reference sequence). The CDR3 extends over 15 amino acids. CDR3 sequence: CASSSRTGSNQPQHF. The CDR3 DNA reads as TGTGCCAGCAGTTCGCGGACAGGGAGCAATCAGCCCCAGCATTTT.

V is TRBV4-1 and J is TRBJ2-3; no definite D call. This CDR3 spans 15 amino acids. V was pared by 2 bases and J by 4 bases, with 13 bases between. From germline, CDR1 is MGHRA and CDR2 YSYEKL. In DNA form, the CDR3 reads TGCGCCAGCAGCCAAATGGATCGAATGGCAGATACGCAGTATTTT. It is translated as CASSQMDRMADTQYF.

The genes are TRBV7-3 and TRBJ2-3; D might be TRBD1 or TRBD2, each matching 5 bases. V was clipped by 3 bases and J by 3 bases, with 16 bases between them. Per germline, CDR1 SGHTA and CDR2 FQGTGA. The length of the CDR3 is 16 residues. The CDR3 nucleotides read TGTGCCAGCAGCTTTATCGGTCCGGGGCAGACAGATACGCAGTATTTT. Its translation is CASSFIGPGQTDTQYF.

CDR3 DNA sequence: TGTGCCAGCAGCTCACCACTCCTAGCGTTATATAGCACAGATACGCAGTATTTT. Translating it yields CASSSPLLALYSTDTQYF. The J gene is TRBJ2-3, the V gene TRBV13, with D perhaps TRBD2 (6 bases). The CDR3 contains 18 residues. Germline CDR1 PRHDT, CDR2 FYEKMQ (reference sequence). V lost 4 bases to trimming and J lost 0 bases, with 20 bases between them.

The sample holds one count of this clone. The chain has TRBV6-1 and TRBJ1-1, with a weak D call TRBD1 (5 bases). Per germline, CDR1 MNHNS and CDR2 SASEGT. The V and J ends lost 2 bases and 1 base respectively, with 8 bases between them. The CDR3 totals 14 residues. Here the CDR3 reads CASSERGGNTEAFF. The CDR3 nucleotides read TGTGCCAGCAGTGAAAGGGGCGGGAACACTGAAGCTTTCTTT.

The V call is TRBV20-1, the J call TRBJ1-2; D possibly corresponds to TRBD1 (5 bases). Trimming left V 1 base short and J 7 bases short, with 7 bases between. The CDR3 runs 11 residues. The germline gives CDR1 DFQATT, CDR2 SNEGSKA (reference sequence). The CDR3 DNA reads TGCAGTGCTAGAGTGGGGGTTGGCTACACCTTC. Amino acids: CSARVGVGYTF.

This chain links TRBV25-1 with TRBJ1-1; D gene uncertain. Trimming cost V 4 bases and J 3 bases, with 3 bases left between them. The germline CDR1 and CDR2 sequences are MGHDK and SYGVNS. The CDR3 runs to 11 residues. CDR3 sequence (DNA): TGTGCCAGCAGTGCATACACTGAAGCTTTCTTT. It codes for CASSAYTEAFF. Using reference TRBV25-1 and TRBJ1-1 for the parts outside the CDR3, the full variable domain is EADIYQTPRYLVIGTGKKITLECSQTMGHDKMYWYQQDPGMELHLIHYSYGVNSTEKGDLSSESTVSRIRTEHFPLTLESARPSHTSQYLCASSAYTEAFFGQGTRLTVV.

The rearrangement joins TRBV7-6 to TRBJ2-3; the match to TRBD2 covers 13 bases. Germline CDR1 SGHVS, CDR2 FNYEAQ. This CDR3 is built from 14 residues. J gave up 8 bases and V 3 bases, and 2 bases lay outside the gene matches. The CDR3 nucleotides are TGTGCCAGCAGCTTCCGACTAGCGGGAGGTACGCAGTATTTT. This sequence encodes CASSFRLAGGTQYF.

The rearrangement uses TRBV7-2 and TRBJ2-6; D remains unclear. Germline V gives CDR1 SGHTA, CDR2 FQGNSA. The CDR3 extends over 14 amino acids. With 5 bases removed from V and 1 base from J, the gap between germline ends came to 6 bases. The CDR3 sequence is CASSIDSGANVLTF. The CDR3 bases are TGTGCCAGCAGCATAGATTCTGGGGCCAACGTCCTGACTTTC. Combining the CDR3 with reference TRBV7-2 and TRBJ2-6 gives the whole variable domain GAGVSQSPSNKVTEKGKDVELRCDPISGHTALYWYRQSLGQGLEFLIYFQGNSAPDKSGLPSDRFSAERTGGSVSTLTIQRTQQEDSAVYLCASSIDSGANVLTFGAGSRLTVL.

The chain couples TRBV6-5 to TRBJ1-1; D not certain. This CDR3 comprises 14 residues. Germline loops: CDR1 MNHEY, CDR2 SVGAGI. The germline V and J ends were trimmed by 6 bases and 3 bases, with 14 bases remaining between them. DNA for the CDR3: TGTGCCAGCAGACCGCGTTCTGGGGACACTGAAGCTTTCTTT. Translation: CASRPRSGDTEAFF.

V gene TRBV9 combines with J gene TRBJ1-3, with D unclear. V was pared by 2 bases and J by 0 bases, with 27 bases between. The CDR3 extends over 21 amino acids. Germline V gene sequence: CDR1 SGDLS, CDR2 YYNGEE. CDR3 in amino acids: CASSVGSGNIVVASSGNTIYF. The CDR3, as DNA: TGTGCCAGCAGCGTTGGTTCTGGGAATATAGTAGTGGCTAGCTCTGGAAACACCATATATTTT.